Listed here are 10 T cell receptor beta chains from one sample, sequenced in a study of T cells in tumors after PD-1 blockade. Sequencing used immunoSEQ multiplex PCR; TCRdb keeps in-frame clones, though not all of them. The sample includes around 35,000 clones, 73% of them seen just once. Sequenced here: PBMCs, sampled after anti-PD-1 treatment. Every receptor here comes from a human donor with basal cell carcinoma.

The chain carries TRBV7-2 and TRBJ1-6; the match to TRBD1 covers 9 bases. Germline-derived CDR1 and CDR2 are SGHTA and FQGNSA. Losses at the gene ends were 3 bases for V and 9 bases for J; bases not matched to a gene: 3. The CDR3 spans 14 residues. The CDR3 DNA follows: TGTGCCAGCAGCTTCGGACAGGGGAGTTCACCCCTCCACTTT. This sequence encodes CASSFGQGSSPLHF.

The chain joins TRBV9 to TRBJ2-7; D not resolved. CDR3 length equals 15 residues. With 0 bases removed from V and 4 bases from J, the gap between germline ends came to 14 bases. Germline lookup yields CDR1 SGDLS and CDR2 YYNGEE. This CDR3 reads CASSVGSRTDYEQYF. DNA of the CDR3: TGTGCCAGCAGCGTAGGGTCCCGAACGGATTACGAGCAGTACTTC.

This clone showed up just a few times. The chain has TRBV19 and TRBJ1-6; 8 bases line up with TRBD1. Trimming removed 9 bases from V and 6 bases from J; junction bases left unmatched: 4. This CDR3 comprises 13 residues. The germline V gene encodes CDR1 LNHDA and CDR2 SQIVND (reference sequence). As DNA, the CDR3 is TGTGCCAGCCAGGGGGCCCGTAATTCACCCCTCCACTTT. Translated, it gives CASQGARNSPLHF.

This chain joins TRBV7-2 and TRBJ2-3; TRBD1 agrees at 8 bases. Trimming removed 5 bases from V and 3 bases from J; junction bases left unmatched: 7. CDR1 is SGHTA, CDR2 FQGNSA, per germline. The length of the CDR3 is 15 residues. CDR3 sequence (DNA): TGTGCCAGCAGCACCGACAGGGGTTTGACAGATACGCAGTATTTT. This sequence encodes CASSTDRGLTDTQYF.

In nucleotides, the CDR3 is TGTGCCAGCAGCCCTCATGGAGAAGGGCCCGGGGAGCTGTTTTTT. Protein: CASSPHGEGPGELFF. This chain connects TRBV4-2 to TRBJ2-2; unclear D gene. The CDR3 totals 15 residues. Germline V gene sequence: CDR1 LGHNA, CDR2 YNFKEQ. With 4 bases removed from V and 6 bases from J, the gap between germline ends came to 15 bases.

This chain joins TRBV29-1 and TRBJ1-5; 8 positions match TRBD1. The CDR3 extends over 12 amino acids. CDR1 SQVTM and CDR2 ANQGSEA come from the germline V gene. J was trimmed by 5 bases and V by 6 bases; bases with no gene match: 3. The CDR3 coding sequence is TGCAGCGTGGGGGGACAGGATCAGCCCCAGCATTTT. Protein: CSVGGQDQPQHF. Supplemented by reference TRBV29-1 and TRBJ1-5, the full variable domain reads SAVISQKPSRDICQRGTSLTIQCQVDSQVTMMFWYRQQPGQSLTLIATANQGSEATYESGFVIDKFPISRPNLTFSTLTVSNMSPEDSSIYLCSVGGQDQPQHFGDGTRLSIL.

This clone was detected once. The chain employs TRBV29-1 and TRBJ2-7, with TRBD1 matching over 9 bases. Germline CDR1 is SQVTM and CDR2 is ANQGSEA. The CDR3 covers 16 residues. Trimming removed 1 base from V and 6 bases from J; junction bases left unmatched: 13. The CDR3 nucleotides are TGCAGCGTTGAAGCTGGGACAGGGAGAGGGGGTTCCGAGCAGTACTTC. Amino acids: CSVEAGTGRGGSEQYF.

The V gene is TRBV19, the J gene TRBJ2-7; D is unclear. The CDR3 has 13 amino acids. From germline, CDR1 is LNHDA and CDR2 SQIVND (reference sequence). V was pared by 2 bases and J by 7 bases, with 12 bases between. Here the CDR3 DNA reads TGTGCCAGTAGTATAAGGGTTGAGCGAGAGCAGTACTTC. Translated, it gives CASSIRVEREQYF. Drawing the rest from reference TRBV19 and TRBJ2-7, the complete variable domain is DGGITQSPKYLFRKEGQNVTLSCEQNLNHDAMYWYRQDPGQGLRLIYYSQIVNDFQKGDIAEGYSVSREKKESFPLTVTSAQKNPTAFYLCASSIRVEREQYFGPGTRLTVT.

The chain uses TRBV5-3 and TRBJ2-7, with TRBD1 matching over 12 bases. Being an ORF, TRBV5-3 has a function that is uncertain. The CDR3 runs 19 residues. The ends lost 3 bases at V and 4 bases at J; junction bases unmatched: 17. CDR3 coding DNA: TGTGCCAGAAGCTATCCTCGCCACTGGGGACAGGGGGCTCGGTACGAGCAGTACTTC. Encoded protein: CARSYPRHWGQGARYEQYF.

The chain carries TRBV7-9 and TRBJ2-2; 12 positions agree with TRBD2. Germline CDR1 SEHNR, CDR2 FQNEAQ (reference sequence). Trimming removed 2 bases from V and 5 bases from J; junction bases left unmatched: 6. The CDR3 has 17 amino acids. CDR3 sequence (DNA): TGTGCCAGCAGCTTATCCTCAGGACTAGCGGGGACCGGGGAGCTGTTTTTT. The encoded protein is CASSLSSGLAGTGELFF.